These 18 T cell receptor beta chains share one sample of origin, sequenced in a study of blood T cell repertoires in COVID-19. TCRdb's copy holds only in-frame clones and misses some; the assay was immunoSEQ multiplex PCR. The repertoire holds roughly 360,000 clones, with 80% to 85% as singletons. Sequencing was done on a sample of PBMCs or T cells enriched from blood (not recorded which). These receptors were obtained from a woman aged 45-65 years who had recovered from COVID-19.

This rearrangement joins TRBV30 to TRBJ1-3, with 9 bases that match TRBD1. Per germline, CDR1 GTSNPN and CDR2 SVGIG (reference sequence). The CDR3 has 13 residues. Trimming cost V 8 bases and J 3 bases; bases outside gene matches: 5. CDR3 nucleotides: TGTGCCGGCGACAGGGGGAATGGAAACACCATATATTTT. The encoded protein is CAGDRGNGNTIYF.

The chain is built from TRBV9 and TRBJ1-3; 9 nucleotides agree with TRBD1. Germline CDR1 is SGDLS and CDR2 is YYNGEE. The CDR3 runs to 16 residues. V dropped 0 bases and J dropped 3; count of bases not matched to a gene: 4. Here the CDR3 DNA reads TGTGCCAGCAGCGTAGAGGGGACAGGGATTGGAAACACCATATATTTT. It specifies CASSVEGTGIGNTIYF.

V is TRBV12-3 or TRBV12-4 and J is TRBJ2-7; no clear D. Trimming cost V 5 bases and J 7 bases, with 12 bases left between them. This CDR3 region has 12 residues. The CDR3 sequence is CASSAHVAEQYF. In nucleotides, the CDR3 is TGTGCCAGCAGTGCCCATGTAGCTGAGCAGTACTTC.

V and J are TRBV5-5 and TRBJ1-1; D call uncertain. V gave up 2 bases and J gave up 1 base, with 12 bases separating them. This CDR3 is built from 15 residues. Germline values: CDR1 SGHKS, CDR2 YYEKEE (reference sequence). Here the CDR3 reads CASSFDFRGNTEAFF. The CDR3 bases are TGTGCCAGCAGCTTTGACTTCCGGGGGAACACTGAAGCTTTCTTT. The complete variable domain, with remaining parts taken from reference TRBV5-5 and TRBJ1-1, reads DAGVTQSPTHLIKTRGQQVTLRCSPISGHKSVSWYQQVLGQGPQFIFQYYEKEERGRGNFPDRFSARQFPNYSSELNVNALLLGDSALYLCASSFDFRGNTEAFFGQGTRLTVV.

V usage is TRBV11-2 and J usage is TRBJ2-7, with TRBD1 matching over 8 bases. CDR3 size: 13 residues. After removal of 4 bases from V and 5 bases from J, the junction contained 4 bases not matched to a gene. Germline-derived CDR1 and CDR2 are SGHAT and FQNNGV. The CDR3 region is CASSSDRENEQYF. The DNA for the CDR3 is TGTGCCAGCAGCTCGGACAGGGAGAACGAGCAGTACTTC. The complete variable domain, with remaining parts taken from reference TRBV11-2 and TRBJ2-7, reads EAGVAQSPRYKIIEKRQSVAFWCNPISGHATLYWYQQILGQGPKLLIQFQNNGVVDDSQLPKDRFSAERLKGVDSTLKIQPAKLEDSAVYLCASSSDRENEQYFGPGTRLTVT.

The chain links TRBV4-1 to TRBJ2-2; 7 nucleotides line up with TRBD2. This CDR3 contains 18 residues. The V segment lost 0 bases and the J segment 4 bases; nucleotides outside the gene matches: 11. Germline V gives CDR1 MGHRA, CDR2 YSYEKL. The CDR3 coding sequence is TGCGCCAGCAGCCAAGACCCGGGGGTAGCGGGCCCCACCGGGGAGCTGTTTTTT. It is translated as CASSQDPGVAGPTGELFF.

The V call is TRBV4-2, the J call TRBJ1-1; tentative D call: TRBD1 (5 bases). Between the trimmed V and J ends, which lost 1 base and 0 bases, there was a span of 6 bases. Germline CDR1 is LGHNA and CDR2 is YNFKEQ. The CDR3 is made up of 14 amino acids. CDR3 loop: CASSQVQVNTEAFF. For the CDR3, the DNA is TGTGCCAGCAGCCAAGTACAGGTGAACACTGAAGCTTTCTTT.

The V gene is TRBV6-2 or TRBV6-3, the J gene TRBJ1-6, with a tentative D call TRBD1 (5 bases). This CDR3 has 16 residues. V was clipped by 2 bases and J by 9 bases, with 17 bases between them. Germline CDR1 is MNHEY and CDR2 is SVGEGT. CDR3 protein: CASSYVFGKGVSPLHF. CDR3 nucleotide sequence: TGTGCCAGCAGTTACGTTTTCGGAAAAGGGGTTTCACCCCTCCACTTT.

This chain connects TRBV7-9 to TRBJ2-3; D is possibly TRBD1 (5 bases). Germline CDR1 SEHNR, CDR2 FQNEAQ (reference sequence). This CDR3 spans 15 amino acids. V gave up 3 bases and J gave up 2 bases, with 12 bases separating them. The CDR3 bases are TGTGCCAGCAGCTTGCTCCAGGGAATCACAGATACGCAGTATTTT. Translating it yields CASSLLQGITDTQYF.

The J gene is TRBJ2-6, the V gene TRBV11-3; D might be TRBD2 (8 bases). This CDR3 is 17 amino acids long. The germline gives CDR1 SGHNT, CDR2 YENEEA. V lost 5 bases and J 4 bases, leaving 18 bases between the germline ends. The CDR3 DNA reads TGTGCCAGCAGCCCCAGGGGGACTAGTTTGGGGGCCAACGTCCTGACTTTC. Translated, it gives CASSPRGTSLGANVLTF.

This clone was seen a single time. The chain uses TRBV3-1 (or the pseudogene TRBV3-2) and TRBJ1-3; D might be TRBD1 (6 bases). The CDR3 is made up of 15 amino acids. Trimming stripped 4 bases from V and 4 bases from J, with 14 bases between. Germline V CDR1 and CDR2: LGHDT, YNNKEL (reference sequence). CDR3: CASSPRGGAGNTIYF. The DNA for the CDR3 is TGTGCCAGCAGCCCCCGGGGGGGGGCCGGAAACACCATATATTTT.

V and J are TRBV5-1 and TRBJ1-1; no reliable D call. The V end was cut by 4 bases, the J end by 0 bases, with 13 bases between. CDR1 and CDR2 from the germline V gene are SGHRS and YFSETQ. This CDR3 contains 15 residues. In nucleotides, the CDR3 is TGCGCCAGCAGCCCTGGTTGGAGAATGAACACTGAAGCTTTCTTT. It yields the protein CASSPGWRMNTEAFF.

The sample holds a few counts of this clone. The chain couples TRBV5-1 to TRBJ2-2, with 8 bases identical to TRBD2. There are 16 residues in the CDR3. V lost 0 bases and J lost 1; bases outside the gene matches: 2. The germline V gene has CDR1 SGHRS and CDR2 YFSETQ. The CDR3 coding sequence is TGCGCCAGCAGCTTGGCGGGACTAGGGAACACCGGGGAGCTGTTTTTT. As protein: CASSLAGLGNTGELFF.

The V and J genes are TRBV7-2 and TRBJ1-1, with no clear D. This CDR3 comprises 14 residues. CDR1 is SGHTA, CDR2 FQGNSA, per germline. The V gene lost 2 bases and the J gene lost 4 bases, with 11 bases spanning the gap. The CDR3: CASSLLSGGTEAFF. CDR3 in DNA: TGTGCCAGCAGCTTACTTTCCGGCGGCACTGAAGCTTTCTTT.

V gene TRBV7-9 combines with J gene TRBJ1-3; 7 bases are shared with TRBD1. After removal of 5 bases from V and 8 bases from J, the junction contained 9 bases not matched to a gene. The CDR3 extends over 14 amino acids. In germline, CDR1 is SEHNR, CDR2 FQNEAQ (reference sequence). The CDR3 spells CASSNSDRPHTIYF. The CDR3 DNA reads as TGTGCCAGCAGCAACTCGGACAGGCCCCACACCATATATTTT.

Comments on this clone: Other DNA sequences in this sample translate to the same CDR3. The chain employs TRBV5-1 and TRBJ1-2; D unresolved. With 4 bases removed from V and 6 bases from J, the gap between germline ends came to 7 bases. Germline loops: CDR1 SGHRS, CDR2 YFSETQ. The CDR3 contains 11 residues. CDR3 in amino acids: CASSPGDGYTF. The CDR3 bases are TGCGCCAGCAGCCCCGGGGATGGCTACACCTTC.

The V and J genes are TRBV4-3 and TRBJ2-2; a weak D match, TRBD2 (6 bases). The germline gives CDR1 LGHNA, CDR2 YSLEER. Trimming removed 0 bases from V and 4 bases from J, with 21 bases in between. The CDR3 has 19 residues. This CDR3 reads CASSQEAGTNGLSTGELFF. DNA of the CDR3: TGCGCCAGCAGCCAAGAGGCAGGAACTAACGGACTAAGCACCGGGGAGCTGTTTTTT.

CDR3 DNA: TGTGCCAGCAGCCAACTAGGTGTGGCCAATGAGCAGTTCTTC. Its translation: CASSQLGVANEQFF. The J gene is TRBJ2-1, the V gene TRBV3-1 (or the pseudogene TRBV3-2); D uncertain. Trimming cost V 2 bases and J 6 bases, with 11 bases left between them. The CDR3 length is 14 residues. Germline V gene sequence: CDR1 LGHDT, CDR2 YNNKEL (reference sequence).